The rows below give T cell receptor beta chains drawn from one sample of a study of blood T cell repertoires in COVID-19. The data were produced by immunoSEQ multiplex PCR, yet TCRdb's version contains in-frame clones alone and is incomplete. The sample has about 190,000 clones, 89% seen once; the top ten hold about 6.7%. The sequencing input was peripheral blood. The receptors here all came from a man aged 35 to 55 with acute or convalescent COVID-19. Both conserved end residues are part of each CDR3. The D gene is left open where the match is weak. A clone size is listed for some rows: how often the clone was seen (once, few, many), or a class if it is expanded.

clone size	V gene	D gene	J gene	CDR3 DNA	CDR3 protein
-	TRBV7-9	TRBD1	TRBJ2-7	TGTGCCAGCAGCATCCAACAGGGGGCCCACGAGCAGTACTTC	CASSIQQGAHEQYF
-	TRBV28	TRBD1	TRBJ2-3	TGTGCCAGCGTTACCGGGACAGGGGGCACAGATACGCAGTATTTT	CASVTGTGGTDTQYF
-	TRBV7-9	TRBD2	TRBJ2-7	TGTGCCAGCAGCTTAGTACAACTAGCGGGGGGCTCCTACGAGCAGTACTTC	CASSLVQLAGGSYEQYF
-	TRBV6-6	TRBD1	TRBJ2-5	TGTGCCGGACCGTGCCAGGGGGCCGCTCACCAAGAGACCCAGTACTTC	CAGPCQGAAHQETQYF
-	TRBV7-3	-	TRBJ2-5	TGTGCCAGCAGCTTAACCAGTAAGGAGACCCAGTACTTC	CASSLTSKETQYF
-	TRBV10-3	TRBD1	TRBJ1-1	TGTGCCATCACCAAAACAGGGGGCGCGACAAGGACTGAAGCTTTCTTT	CAITKTGGATRTEAFF
few	TRBV7-9	-	TRBJ2-2	TGTGCCAGCAGCTTAGGTAGCATCGGCGGGGAGCTGTTTTTT	CASSLGSIGGELFF
-	TRBV3-1/TRBV3-2	TRBD2	TRBJ2-2	TGTGCCAGCAGCCAAGCTAGACTAGCCCTCGTCGGGGAGCTGTTTTTT	CASSQARLALVGELFF
-	TRBV5-1	-	TRBJ1-2	TGCGCCAGCAGCTGGGGGCTGGATTCTAACTATGGCTACACCTTC	CASSWGLDSNYGYTF
-	TRBV18	TRBD2	TRBJ2-7	TGTGCCAGCTCACCGTCCACGGGGGGCTACGAGCAGTACTTC	CASSPSTGGYEQYF
-	TRBV28	-	TRBJ1-5	TGTGCCAGCAGTTTAAAGGCAGGGCATCAGCCCCAGCATTTT	CASSLKAGHQPQHF
-	TRBV18	-	TRBJ1-5	TGTGCCAGCTCACCAAACAGTAATAGCAATCAGCCCCAGCATTTT	CASSPNSNSNQPQHF
-	TRBV5-6	TRBD2	TRBJ2-1	TGTGCCAGCAGCCAGGCGGGACTAGCGGGAAACCCCTACAATGAGCAGTTCTTC	CASSQAGLAGNPYNEQFF
-	TRBV18	-	TRBJ2-7	TGTGCCAGCTCGCCCGGACTGGCAGCCTACGAGCAGTACTTC	CASSPGLAAYEQYF
-	TRBV4-2	TRBD1	TRBJ2-1	TGTGCCAGCAGCCGCGGGGACAGGCCCAATGAGCAGTTCTTC	CASSRGDRPNEQFF
-	TRBV5-1	-	TRBJ2-3	TGCGCCAGCAGCTTGGGAGGGACAGATACGCAGTATTTT	CASSLGGTDTQYF
-	TRBV28	-	TRBJ2-3	TGTGCCAGCAGTTGGGTACAGGGCCTCAAAGATACGCAGTATTTT	CASSWVQGLKDTQYF
-	TRBV6-2/TRBV6-3	TRBD2	TRBJ2-7	TGTGCCAGCAGTTCTGGGACTAGCGGACCCTACGAGCAGTACTTC	CASSSGTSGPYEQYF
once	TRBV28	TRBD1	TRBJ1-3	TGTGCCAGCAGTTTAATCCAGGGGGCTATGTCTGGAAACACCATATATTTT	CASSLIQGAMSGNTIYF
-	TRBV5-1	-	TRBJ1-1	TGCGCCAGCAGCCCTAGGCCGAGAGTCAACACTGAAGCTTTCTTT	CASSPRPRVNTEAFF
-	TRBV3-1/TRBV3-2	TRBD1	TRBJ2-5	TGTGCCAGCAGCCAATTCGGTAGGGGGCTTGAGACCCAGTACTTC	CASSQFGRGLETQYF
-	TRBV9	TRBD2	TRBJ2-2	TGTGCCAGCAGCGTATCTAGCGGGGGGAGGGACACCGGGGAGCTGTTTTTT	CASSVSSGGRDTGELFF
-	TRBV18	TRBD2	TRBJ2-7	TGTGCCAGCTCACCGGGGGGGAACGAGCAGTACTTC	CASSPGGNEQYF
once	TRBV28	TRBD1	TRBJ2-7	TGTGCCAGCGGACAGGGTGATTTTTACTACGAGCAGTACTTC	CASGQGDFYYEQYF
-	TRBV5-1	-	TRBJ2-2	TGCGCCAGCAGCTACACTAGGACCGGGGAGCTGTTTTTT	CASSYTRTGELFF
-	TRBV19	TRBD2	TRBJ2-1	TGTGCCAGTGGTAGCGGGGGCGGGGTTTACAATGAGCAGTTCTTC	CASGSGGGVYNEQFF
-	TRBV27	-	TRBJ1-6	TGTGCCAGCAGTTTCACCTATAATTCACCCCTCCACTTT	CASSFTYNSPLHF
-	TRBV9	-	TRBJ2-1	TGTGCCAGCAGCGTAGAGGGGGGGATATCCTCCAATGATGAGCAGTTCTTC	CASSVEGGISSNDEQFF
-	TRBV30	-	TRBJ1-1	TGTGCCTGGAGTGCGGGAAACACTGAAGCTTTCTTT	CAWSAGNTEAFF
-	TRBV28	-	TRBJ1-1	TGTGCCAGCAGTTTAGGAGGGGCCGCATTTCTGAACACTGAAGCTTTCTTT	CASSLGGAAFLNTEAFF
-	TRBV10-3	TRBD1	TRBJ2-5	TGTGCCATCAGTTACGGGACAGGGGCAGAGACCCAGTACTTC	CAISYGTGAETQYF
-	TRBV27	TRBD1	TRBJ2-2	TGTGCCAGCAGTTTAAACAGGGGAACCGGGGAGCTGTTTTTT	CASSLNRGTGELFF
-	TRBV10-3	TRBD1	TRBJ1-5	TGTGCCATCAGTAACAGGGGAAATCAGCCCCAGCATTTT	CAISNRGNQPQHF
-	TRBV5-6	-	TRBJ1-2	TGTGCCAGCAGCTTGGAGAGGGTCGGAGGCTACACCTTC	CASSLERVGGYTF
-	TRBV7-9	TRBD1	TRBJ1-5	TGTGCCAGCAGTTCCCCTCCCGGGACAGGGGGCCCTCAGCCCCAGCATTTT	CASSSPPGTGGPQPQHF
-	TRBV18	TRBD1	TRBJ1-1	TGTGCCAGCTCGCAGGATCGGACAGGGGCGAACACTGAAGCTTTCTTT	CASSQDRTGANTEAFF
-	TRBV5-6	TRBD1	TRBJ1-2	TGTGCCAGCAGTACAGGGGACTATGGCTACACCTTC	CASSTGDYGYTF
-	TRBV28	TRBD1	TRBJ2-2	TGTGCCAGCAGCGATGGGACAGCTAAGACCGGGGAGCTGTTTTTT	CASSDGTAKTGELFF
-	TRBV3-1/TRBV3-2	-	TRBJ2-7	TGTGCCAGCAGCCGGGGCCCCTACGAGCAGTACTTC	CASSRGPYEQYF
few	TRBV5-1	TRBD1	TRBJ1-2	TGCGCCAGCAGCGTAGGACAGGGGACCTATGGCTACACCTTC	CASSVGQGTYGYTF
-	TRBV7-2	-	TRBJ1-2	TGTGCCAGCAGCTCCACTAACTATGGCTACACCTTC	CASSSTNYGYTF